A selection of T cell receptor beta chains follows, all from one sample in a study of blood T cell repertoires in COVID-19. Repertoires were generated with immunoSEQ multiplex PCR, while TCRdb's copy carries only in-frame clones and drops some. The sample includes approximately 90,000 clones, roughly 80% of them seen just once. The sequenced sample consisted of peripheral blood. Every receptor here comes from a human donor in a cohort sampled during active COVID-19. Each CDR3 is given with its conserved first and last residue. D genes are given only for firm matches. Size tells how often a clone was seen (once, few, many) or the class of an expanded clone, and some rows leave it out.

cdr3_nt cdr3_aa clone_size j_call v_call d_call
TGCGCCAGCAGCTTGGGGGGCGGCGAGACCCAGTACTTC CASSLGGGETQYF NA TRBJ2-5 TRBV5-1 NA
TGTGCCATCAGTAGTCGGACAGGCCAACTTGGGGTGCAGTACTTC CAISSRTGQLGVQYF NA TRBJ2-7 TRBV10-3 TRBD1
TGTGCCAGCAGTTATGACGGAGTGAACACTGAAGCTTTCTTT CASSYDGVNTEAFF NA TRBJ1-1 TRBV6-5 NA
TGTGCCAGCAGTATCTCTAGCGTTGGGGATACGCAGTATTTT CASSISSVGDTQYF NA TRBJ2-3 TRBV6-4 NA
TGTGCCACCAGTGACACCGGGACAGGGGGCGATGAGCAGTTCTTC CATSDTGTGGDEQFF NA TRBJ2-1 TRBV24-1 TRBD1
TGTGCCAGTAGTGACAGGGGGCGCGCAGATACGCAGTATTTT CASSDRGRADTQYF NA TRBJ2-3 TRBV19 TRBD1
TGTGCCAGCAAAGGGGACAGCATTAAAGGTGATACGCAGTATTTT CASKGDSIKGDTQYF NA TRBJ2-3 TRBV28 TRBD1
TGTGCCAGCCGACAGACAGGGGCTCAAGAGACCCAGTACTTC CASRQTGAQETQYF NA TRBJ2-5 TRBV6-5 TRBD1
TGTGCCAGCACCATAAGCGGGTGGAATGAGCAGTTCTTC CASTISGWNEQFF NA TRBJ2-1 TRBV2 NA
TGTGCCATCAGTGGGGGGGATTACAATGAGCAGTTCTTC CAISGGDYNEQFF NA TRBJ2-1 TRBV10-3 NA
TGTGCCAGCTCACCCCCTAGCGGGAGGACTAGGAATGAGCAGTTCTTC CASSPPSGRTRNEQFF few TRBJ2-1 TRBV18 TRBD2
TGTGCCAGCAGCACAGGGGCCTACGAGCAGTACTTC CASSTGAYEQYF NA TRBJ2-7 TRBV12-3/TRBV12-4 TRBD1
TGCGCCAGCATGGAGCGGGAGACCCAGTACTTC CASMERETQYF NA TRBJ2-5 TRBV5-1 NA
TGTGCCAGCTCACGGAGGACTAGCGAGTCGACCTACGGCGCAGATACGCAGTATTTT CASSRRTSESTYGADTQYF NA TRBJ2-3 TRBV18 TRBD2
TGTGCCAGTAGTATAGCGTCGGGGAATGAGCAGTTCTTC CASSIASGNEQFF NA TRBJ2-1 TRBV19 NA
TGTGCCAGCAGTGGAGGGGGTTTGTGGGGGCGGGATGGCTACACCTTC CASSGGGLWGRDGYTF NA TRBJ1-2 TRBV2 NA
TGTGCCTGGAGTGTACGGGCTAGCGGACCCTTGGATACGCAGTATTTT CAWSVRASGPLDTQYF NA TRBJ2-3 TRBV30 TRBD2
TGTGCCACCGAGCAGGACAGACTTCACAATGAGCAGTTCTTC CATEQDRLHNEQFF few TRBJ2-1 TRBV24-1 NA
TGTGCCAGCAGCCGAGGGACTAGCCGCGTTGGGGAGCAGTACTTC CASSRGTSRVGEQYF NA TRBJ2-7 TRBV3-1/TRBV3-2 TRBD2
TGTGCCAGCAGCAAAGTGGCAGGAGCCCTATGGGAGGACTCCTACGAGCAGTACTTC CASSKVAGALWEDSYEQYF NA TRBJ2-7 TRBV21-1 NA
TGTGCCAGCAGCTTGGCCGGGACTCCTAGTTACAATGAGCAGTTCTTC CASSLAGTPSYNEQFF NA TRBJ2-1 TRBV7-2 NA
TGTGCCAGCATCTTCCTGGGCAGGGGGCCGAGCGAGCAGTACTTC CASIFLGRGPSEQYF NA TRBJ2-7 TRBV6-5 TRBD1
TGTGCCAGCAGCCTGAGACTAGCGGCATACAGCAATGAGCAGTTCTTC CASSLRLAAYSNEQFF NA TRBJ2-1 TRBV6-2/TRBV6-3 TRBD2
TGTGCCAGCAGTCGCCCAGTTCCCATGAACACTGAAGCTTTCTTT CASSRPVPMNTEAFF few TRBJ1-1 TRBV28 NA
TGTGCCAGCAGCTTGGCCGGGACAGGGGGCTACGAGCAGTACTTC CASSLAGTGGYEQYF NA TRBJ2-7 TRBV5-4 TRBD1
TGTGCCAGCAGTCCAAACAGGGTCGGCTACGAGCAGTACTTC CASSPNRVGYEQYF few TRBJ2-7 TRBV2 NA
TGTGCCATCAGTGAGTCAAGGGAATACCGAGGGGAGCAGTTCTTC CAISESREYRGEQFF NA TRBJ2-1 TRBV10-3 NA
TGTGCCATCAAGGGACAGGATCTCGAGACCCAGTACTTC CAIKGQDLETQYF NA TRBJ2-5 TRBV10-3 TRBD1
TGTGCCAGCAGCACACCGGGACAAGGATTCTATGGCTACACCTTC CASSTPGQGFYGYTF NA TRBJ1-2 TRBV5-4 NA
TGTGCCAGCAGTTTTTACGGGGCGGGGGACACCGGGGAGCTGTTTTTT CASSFYGAGDTGELFF NA TRBJ2-2 TRBV28 TRBD2